This record covers a single T cell receptor (beta chain). Its specificity is not known. This may come from a read error, since a much larger clone is one base off. The repertoire came from unfractionated whole blood and reflected all unsorted peripheral T cells. Germline loops: CDR1 SEHNR, CDR2 FQNEAQ (reference sequence). This CDR3 has 15 residues. The data derive from a study of HIV-infected patients and healthy controls. Study-wide points: Untreated HIV+ repertoires had roughly threefold fewer distinct CDR3s and lower Shannon diversity than healthy controls. Compared with healthy controls, HIV-infected patients showed less CDR3 sharing between individuals. MAIT alpha-chain CDR3s were frequent in healthy controls, depleted in HIV+.

Reverse transcription used around 540 ng RNA and constant-region primers for alpha and beta. Separate chain-specific third strand synthesis with multiplexing indices produced the alpha and beta libraries. TCRdb passed the 5' RACE reads through MiXCR, listing each CDR3 protein once. This table holds over 5,000 distinct CDR3 sequences, approximately 22% found once. The TCR was taken from an adult with HIV infection. The sequencing here drew on blood, taken before antiretroviral therapy. This chain joins TRBV7-9 and TRBJ1-5; D unresolved. DNA for the CDR3: TGTGACAGCAGCTCGACTGCGGGTGGAGATCAGCCCCAGCATTTT. This encodes CDSSSTAGGDQPQHF.